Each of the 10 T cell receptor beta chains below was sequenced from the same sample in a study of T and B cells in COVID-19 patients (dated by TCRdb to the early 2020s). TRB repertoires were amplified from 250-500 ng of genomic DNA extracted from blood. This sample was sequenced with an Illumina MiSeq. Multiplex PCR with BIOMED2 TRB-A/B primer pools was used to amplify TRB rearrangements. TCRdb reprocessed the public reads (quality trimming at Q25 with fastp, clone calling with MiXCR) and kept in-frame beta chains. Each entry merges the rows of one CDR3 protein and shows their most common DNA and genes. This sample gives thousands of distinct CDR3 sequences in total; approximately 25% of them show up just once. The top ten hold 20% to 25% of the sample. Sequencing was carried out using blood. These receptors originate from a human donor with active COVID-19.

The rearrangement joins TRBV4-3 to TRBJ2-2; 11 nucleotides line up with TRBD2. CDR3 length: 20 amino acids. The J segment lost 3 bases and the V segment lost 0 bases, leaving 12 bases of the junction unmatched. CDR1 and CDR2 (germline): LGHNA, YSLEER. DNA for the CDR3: TGCGCCAGCAGCCAAGATCTGGGTAGGCTAGCGGGAGGCCACACCGGGGAGCTGTTTTTT. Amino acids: CASSQDLGRLAGGHTGELFF.

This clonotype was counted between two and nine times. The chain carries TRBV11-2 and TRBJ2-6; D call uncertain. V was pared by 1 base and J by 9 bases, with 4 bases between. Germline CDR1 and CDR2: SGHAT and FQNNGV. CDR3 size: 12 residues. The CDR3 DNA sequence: TGTGCCAGCAGCTTAGGATTCAACGTCCTGACTTTC. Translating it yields CASSLGFNVLTF.

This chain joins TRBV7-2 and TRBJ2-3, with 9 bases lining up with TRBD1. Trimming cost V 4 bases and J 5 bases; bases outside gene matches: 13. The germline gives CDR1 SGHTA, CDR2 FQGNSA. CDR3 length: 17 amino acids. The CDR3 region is CASSSIRPGQGQDTQYF. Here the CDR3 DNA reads TGTGCCAGCAGCTCAATTCGCCCGGGACAGGGACAAGATACGCAGTATTTT.

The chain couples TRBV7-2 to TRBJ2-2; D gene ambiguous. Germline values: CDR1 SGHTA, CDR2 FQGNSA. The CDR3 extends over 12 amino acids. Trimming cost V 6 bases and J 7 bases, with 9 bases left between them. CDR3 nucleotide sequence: TGTGCCAGCAGTTGGTTTGGCGGGGAGCTGTTTTTT. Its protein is CASSWFGGELFF.

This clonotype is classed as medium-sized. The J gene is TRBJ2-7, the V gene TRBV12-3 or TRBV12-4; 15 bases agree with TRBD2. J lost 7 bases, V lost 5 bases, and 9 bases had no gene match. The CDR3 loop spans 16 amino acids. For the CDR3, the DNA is TGTGCCAGCAGTCCGACGGGACTAGCGGGAGGAGGGGAGCAGTACTTC. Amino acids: CASSPTGLAGGGEQYF.

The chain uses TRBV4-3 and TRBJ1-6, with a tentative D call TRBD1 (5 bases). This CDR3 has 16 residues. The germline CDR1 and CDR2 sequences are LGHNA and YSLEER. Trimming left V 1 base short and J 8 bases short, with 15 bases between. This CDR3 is CASSQVLRERDSPLHF. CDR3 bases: TGCGCCAGCAGCCAAGTTCTCAGGGAGAGGGATTCACCCCTCCACTTT.

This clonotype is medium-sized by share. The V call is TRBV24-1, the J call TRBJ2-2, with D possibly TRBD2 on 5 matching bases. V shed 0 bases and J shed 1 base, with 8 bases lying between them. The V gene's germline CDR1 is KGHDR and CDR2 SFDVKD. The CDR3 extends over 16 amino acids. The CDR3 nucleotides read TGTGCCACCAGTGATTTGCGTGCGGGGAACACCGGGGAGCTGTTTTTT. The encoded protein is CATSDLRAGNTGELFF.

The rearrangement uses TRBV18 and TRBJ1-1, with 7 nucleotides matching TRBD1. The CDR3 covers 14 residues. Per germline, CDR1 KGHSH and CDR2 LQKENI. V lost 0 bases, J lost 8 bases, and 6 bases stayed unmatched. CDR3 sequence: CASSPPPQGTEAFF. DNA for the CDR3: TGTGCCAGCTCACCACCACCACAGGGGACAGAAGCTTTCTTT.

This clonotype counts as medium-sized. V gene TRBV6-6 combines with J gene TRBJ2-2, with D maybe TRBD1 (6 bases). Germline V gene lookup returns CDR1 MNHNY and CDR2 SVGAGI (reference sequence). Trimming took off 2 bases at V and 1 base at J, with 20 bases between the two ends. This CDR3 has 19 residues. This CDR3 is CASSYTRGGTGLNTGELFF. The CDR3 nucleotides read TGTGCCAGCAGTTACACCAGGGGTGGTACCGGACTGAACACCGGGGAGCTGTTTTTT.

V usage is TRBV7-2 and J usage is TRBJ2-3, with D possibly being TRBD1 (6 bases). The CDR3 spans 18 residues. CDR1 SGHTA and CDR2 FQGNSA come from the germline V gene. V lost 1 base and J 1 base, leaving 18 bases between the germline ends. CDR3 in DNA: TGTGCCAGCAGCTTAGGAGTAGGGGGTTCGGTACGCACAGATACGCAGTATTTT. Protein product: CASSLGVGGSVRTDTQYF.